This T cell receptor beta chain emerged from a study of T cell clonality in common variable immunodeficiency. Sequencing was performed with immunoSEQ multiplex PCR; in TCRdb, only in-frame clones are kept and a portion is missing. Sampling found 5,500 to 9,000 clones, none seen once. This clone was seen at least ten times. Its antigen is not identified. Study results and limitations: CVID subjects shared fewer TCRbeta clones than healthy controls did. Reportedly, TCR beta sequences from common variable immunodeficiency showed fewer deletions and N-nucleotide insertions.

For at least one year, all CVID subjects received replacement immunoglobulin. The receptor's source is a human donor with common variable immunodeficiency. The sequenced sample consisted of peripheral blood mononuclear cells.

CDR3 DNA (partial): TGTGCCAGCAGTTCGAAGACTAGCGGGAGGATAGTCGAG. Protein: CASSSKTSGRIVE. The CDR3 reads in full as CASSSKTSGRIVEQYF. V gene TRBV28 combines with J gene TRBJ2-7; TRBD2 matches 13 bases. The read gets to within 3 residues of the CDR3 end, and the germline J gene fills in the rest. This CDR3 region has 16 residues. Trimming at V came to 4 bases and at J to 6 bases, leaving 9 bases not matched to a gene. Germline V gene sequence: CDR1 MDHEN, CDR2 SYDVKM. Filled out from reference TRBV28 and TRBJ2-7, the complete variable domain reads DVKVTQSSRYLVKRTGEKVFLECVQDMDHENMFWYRQDPGLGLRLIYFSYDVKMKEKGDIPEGYSVSREKKERFSLILESASTNQTSMYLCASSSKTSGRIVEQYFGPGTRLTVT.